Listed below are T cell receptor beta chains from one sample, sequenced in a study of early T cells in non-severe SARS-CoV-2 infection. TCRdb re-called the 5' RACE reads with MiXCR, one entry per CDR3 protein. The sample lists 66,000 or so distinct CDR3 sequences, roughly 13% seen once, with about 7.7% in the top ten. The sample taken for sequencing was whole blood. These TCRs come from an adult who was a healthcare worker with PCR-confirmed SARS-CoV-2 infection or an uninfected control (not recorded which). CDR3s include the opening cysteine and the closing phenylalanine or tryptophan. Expanded clones get a size class; other rows say once, few or many, or leave the size out.

size: many; J: TRBJ2-2; V: TRBV5-1; CDR3: CASSLAPTEAGELFF
size: few; J: TRBJ2-7; V: TRBV6-5; CDR3: CASTHEGGSLYEQYF
size: once; J: TRBJ1-2; V: TRBV15; CDR3: CATSILGQDRYGYTF
size: -; J: TRBJ1-2; V: TRBV28; CDR3: CASSLQHYGYTF
size: few; J: TRBJ2-1; V: TRBV11-1; CDR3: CASSLGRFKQFF
size: few; J: TRBJ2-1; V: TRBV3-1; CDR3: CASSQGKGRAYNEQFF
size: few; J: TRBJ2-7; V: TRBV20-1; CDR3: CSASRSGRPGEQYF
size: few; J: TRBJ2-5; V: TRBV5-4; CDR3: CASSLEAGGPETQYF
size: many; J: TRBJ2-5; V: TRBV11-2; CDR3: CASSGGTSGSGETQYF
size: many; J: TRBJ2-1; V: TRBV28; CDR3: CASSFRDYYNEQFF
size: many; J: TRBJ2-4; V: TRBV29-1; CDR3: CSVDKENIQYF
size: -; J: TRBJ2-2; V: TRBV27; CDR3: CASTRQGRNGELFF
size: -; J: TRBJ2-3; V: TRBV6-1; CDR3: CASRSHNLIAGAPDTQYF
size: -; J: TRBJ1-2; V: TRBV6-2/TRBV6-3; CDR3: CASRTVGHYGYTF
size: few; J: TRBJ1-5; V: TRBV28; CDR3: CASRTNQPQHF
size: many; J: TRBJ2-1; V: TRBV5-6; CDR3: CASSLRTGSSYNEQFF
size: many; J: TRBJ2-4; V: TRBV5-1; CDR3: CASSTFDGHAQYF
size: many; J: TRBJ2-1; V: TRBV20-1; CDR3: CSAVRQSYNEQFF
size: once; J: TRBJ2-7; V: TRBV12-3/TRBV12-4; CDR3: CASSFRTASYEQYF
size: many; J: TRBJ2-2; V: TRBV20-1; CDR3: CSALAGYPNTGELFF
size: few; J: TRBJ2-2; V: TRBV29-1; CDR3: CSATPGTGHTGELFF
size: -; J: TRBJ2-7; V: TRBV14; CDR3: CASSLHPGGAQYF
size: many; J: TRBJ2-7; V: TRBV6-2/TRBV6-3; CDR3: CASSYSNRSPYEQYF
size: -; J: TRBJ2-1; V: TRBV5-1; CDR3: CASSFSGTSGSNEQFF
size: -; J: TRBJ1-5; V: TRBV20-1; CDR3: CSAPEGGGESNQPQHF
size: -; J: TRBJ2-1; V: TRBV5-1; CDR3: CASSFRGGTRNHNEQFF
size: -; J: TRBJ2-3; V: TRBV3-1; CDR3: CASSPMLTDTQYF
size: few; J: TRBJ1-3; V: TRBV7-8; CDR3: CASSFRQGATGNTIYF
size: few; J: TRBJ1-4; V: TRBV7-9; CDR3: CASSESPPGGGEKLFF
size: many; J: TRBJ2-5; V: TRBV20-1; CDR3: CSAVPSGSETQYF
size: -; J: TRBJ2-7; V: TRBV3-1; CDR3: CASSQDHEQYF
size: many; J: TRBJ2-1; V: TRBV9; CDR3: CASSVGSGGYNEQFF
size: many; J: TRBJ1-2; V: TRBV4-3; CDR3: CASSQGQGANGYTF
size: many; J: TRBJ1-1; V: TRBV10-3; CDR3: CAISGRGTEAFF
size: -; J: TRBJ2-2; V: TRBV29-1; CDR3: CSVELRRTGELFF
size: many; J: TRBJ2-1; V: TRBV29-1; CDR3: CSVVSQGVGEQFF
size: -; J: TRBJ2-7; V: TRBV5-1; CDR3: CASSLVRENEQYF
size: few; J: TRBJ2-7; V: TRBV4-3; CDR3: CASSQSPSGPREQYF
size: many; J: TRBJ1-5; V: TRBV6-2/TRBV6-3; CDR3: CASSPWDRVNQPQHF
size: -; J: TRBJ2-1; V: TRBV9; CDR3: CASSVGPSGTYNEQFF
size: few; J: TRBJ2-7; V: TRBV19; CDR3: CASSMEGTGPYEQYF
size: many; J: TRBJ2-5; V: TRBV5-5; CDR3: CASSVPGTGQETQYF
size: many; J: TRBJ2-5; V: TRBV28; CDR3: CASSLRPGRSQETQYF
size: -; J: TRBJ2-1; V: TRBV20-1; CDR3: CSAQTSGPYNEQFF
size: -; J: TRBJ2-1; V: TRBV12-3/TRBV12-4; CDR3: CASSRTAGSDEQFF
size: -; J: TRBJ2-7; V: TRBV7-9; CDR3: CASSLETGVYEQYF
size: many; J: TRBJ2-1; V: TRBV4-3; CDR3: CASTGGLAGAYEQFF
size: many; J: TRBJ2-6; V: TRBV3-1; CDR3: CASSQGPRRSSGANVLTF
size: many; J: TRBJ2-1; V: TRBV7-9; CDR3: CASSLGNLRDEQFF
size: few; J: TRBJ1-2; V: TRBV15; CDR3: CATSLQGARGSYTF
size: -; J: TRBJ2-3; V: TRBV29-1; CDR3: CSVGAGGPSDTQYF
size: -; J: TRBJ2-5; V: TRBV2; CDR3: CASSEGGGGFETQYF
size: -; J: TRBJ1-3; V: TRBV7-2; CDR3: CASSTTGQPGNTIYF
size: many; J: TRBJ2-1; V: TRBV7-6; CDR3: CASSRATSPYNEQFF